Listed below are T cell receptor beta chains from one sample, sequenced in a study of Graves' ophthalmopathy and Graves' hyperthyroidism. Each CDR3 protein gets one entry after TCRdb re-called the multiplex PCR reads with MiXCR. The table has around 1.1 million distinct CDR3 sequences, about two fifths seen once. The sequenced sample was peripheral blood or thyroid tissue (not recorded which). These receptors came from an adult man with Graves' hyperthyroidism. CDR3s include the opening cysteine and the closing phenylalanine or tryptophan. D genes are given only for firm matches. Clone size is stated in some rows and not others, as once, few, many or a class when expanded.

d_gene: NA; v_gene: TRBV9; j_gene: TRBJ1-5; abundance: NA; CDR3nt: TGTGCCAGCCATCCCAAGGGGACACCTGAAACTCCTTATAGCAATCAGCCCCAGCATTTT; CDR3aa: CASHPKGTPETPYSNQPQHF
d_gene: NA; v_gene: TRBV11-2; j_gene: TRBJ1-3; abundance: NA; CDR3nt: TGTGCCAGCAGCTTAGTCGGCGGAAGCGGAAACACCATATATTTT; CDR3aa: CASSLVGGSGNTIYF
d_gene: TRBD1; v_gene: TRBV6-1; j_gene: TRBJ2-7; abundance: few; CDR3nt: TGTGCCAGCAGTGAAAGTTATGAGACAGGGCGTTACGAGCAGTACTTC; CDR3aa: CASSESYETGRYEQYF
d_gene: TRBD1; v_gene: TRBV5-4; j_gene: TRBJ1-1; abundance: NA; CDR3nt: TGTGCCAGCAGCCCTGACAGGGGAGAAGCTTTCTTT; CDR3aa: CASSPDRGEAFF
d_gene: NA; v_gene: TRBV2; j_gene: TRBJ2-5; abundance: NA; CDR3nt: TGTGCCAGCAGTGAAGCAGGTAGTCAAGAGACCCAGTACTTC; CDR3aa: CASSEAGSQETQYF
d_gene: NA; v_gene: TRBV7-6; j_gene: TRBJ1-1; abundance: many; CDR3nt: TGTGCCAGCAGCTTGCCCGGGAACACTGAAGCTTTCTTT; CDR3aa: CASSLPGNTEAFF
d_gene: NA; v_gene: TRBV25-1; j_gene: TRBJ2-5; abundance: NA; CDR3nt: TGTGCCAGCAGTGAAGATGAGGGCGGGGAGACCCAGTACTTC; CDR3aa: CASSEDEGGETQYF
d_gene: NA; v_gene: TRBV12-3/TRBV12-4; j_gene: TRBJ1-3; abundance: NA; CDR3nt: TGTGCCAGCAGTCCCCTGGGACGCTCTGGAAACACCATATATTTT; CDR3aa: CASSPLGRSGNTIYF
d_gene: NA; v_gene: TRBV11-2; j_gene: TRBJ1-2; abundance: many; CDR3nt: TGTGCCAGCAGCGCACGTTGGAGACAGGAGGGTGGCTACACCTTC; CDR3aa: CASSARWRQEGGYTF
d_gene: NA; v_gene: TRBV7-2; j_gene: TRBJ1-1; abundance: many; CDR3nt: TGTGCCAGCAGCTTAGGAGCTTTGGGAATGAACACTGAAGCTTTCTTT; CDR3aa: CASSLGALGMNTEAFF
d_gene: NA; v_gene: TRBV29-1; j_gene: TRBJ2-3; abundance: NA; CDR3nt: TGCAGCGTTGAGGTACGGGTGGGAGCGACGCAGTATTTT; CDR3aa: CSVEVRVGATQYF
d_gene: NA; v_gene: TRBV5-1; j_gene: TRBJ2-3; abundance: once; CDR3nt: TGCGCCAGCAGCGTCGGGGGTCTTGGGGATACGCAGTATTTT; CDR3aa: CASSVGGLGDTQYF